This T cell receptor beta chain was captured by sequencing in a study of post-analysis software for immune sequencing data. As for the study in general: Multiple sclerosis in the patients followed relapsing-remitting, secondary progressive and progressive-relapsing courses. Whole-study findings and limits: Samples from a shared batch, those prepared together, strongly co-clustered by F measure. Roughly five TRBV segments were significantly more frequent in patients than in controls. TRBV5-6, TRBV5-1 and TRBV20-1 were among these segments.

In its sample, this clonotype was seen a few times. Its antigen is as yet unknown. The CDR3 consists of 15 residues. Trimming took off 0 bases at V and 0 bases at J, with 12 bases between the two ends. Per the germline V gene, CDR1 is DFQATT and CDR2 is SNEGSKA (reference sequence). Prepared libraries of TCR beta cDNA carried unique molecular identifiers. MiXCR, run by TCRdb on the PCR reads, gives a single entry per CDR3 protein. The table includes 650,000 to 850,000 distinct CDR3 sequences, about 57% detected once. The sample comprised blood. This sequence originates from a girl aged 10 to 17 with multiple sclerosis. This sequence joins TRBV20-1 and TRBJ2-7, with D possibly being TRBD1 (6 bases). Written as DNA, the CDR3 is TGCAGTGCTAGAGATCGCGACAGGTACTCCTACGAGCAGTACTTC. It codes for CSARDRDRYSYEQYF.